The following is a TCR beta chain sequence with its context. No antigen is known for it. There are no base qualities to consult, and no much larger clone falls within one base. The data were taken from a study of blood T cell repertoires in COVID-19 (TCRdb year 2020). Study-level background: The collaborator samples originated in the United States, Italy and Spain and spanned the acute and convalescent phases of COVID-19. Where available, HLA class I and class II types were obtained from metadata supplied by the sample provider rather than from assay-based typing. The repertoires were released in a freely available public database intended as a resource for research on the immune response to SARS-CoV-2. The dataset comprised deeply sampled blood TCRbeta repertoires from subjects exposed to, actively infected with, or recovered from COVID-19. The prospective study material was composed of cDNA or gDNA derived from T cells, B-cell-depleted T cells, or PBMCs. A de-identified subject ID, COVID-19 status, age in years and sex were almost always included in the sample metadata. Samples were obtained from the ongoing ImmuneRACE study (first 160 participants) and from approximately 1,200 subjects provided by 6 global collaborators.

The immunoSEQ Assay, a bias-controlled multiplex PCR, was used to amplify TCRbeta CDR3 regions from genomic DNA. As for how the authors treated the data: The number of nucleated cells in each sample was estimated from the amplification of reference gene primers within the assay. To quantify the absolute abundance of each unique TCRbeta CDR3 rearrangement, sequence reads were collapsed and filtered. Productive Simpson clonality was computed per sample as the square root of Simpson's diversity index over productive rearrangements. The clones in this table, taken by TCRdb from immuneACCESS, are in-frame only. Not every clone is retained; where verified, under half of the shortfall comes from an unresolved V gene, and the cause of the rest is unknown. V and J calls and clone size come straight from that table; D and trimming were deduced from the DNA. The sample includes tens of thousands of clones, with more than 85% observed a single time. The ten top clones hold approximately 3.1% of the sample.

Enrolling through a virtual design, the prospective study's participants ranged in age from roughly 18 to 90 years and lived across roughly 23 United States geographic areas. Cohort assignment in the prospective study relied on participant-reported clinical history from a screening survey and a study questionnaire. Recovered participants in ImmuneRACE Cohort 3 were defined as having two consecutive negative NP/OP PCR tests, clearance from a healthcare professional, or resolution of symptoms. In the prospective study, mobile phlebotomists collected whole blood, serum and a nasopharyngeal or oropharyngeal swab from each participant. Over an approximately 2-month period, participants in the prospective study had the option of providing additional blood draws and questionnaires. Prospective study blood samples were shipped either frozen or at room temperature before DNA extraction. Overall results and qualifications from the work: The quantity of clinical and demographic metadata differed by source and by participant and was supplied without curation.

Measured from the cysteine to the phenylalanine, the CDR3 is 15 residues long. Of the read, only the CDR3 DNA is kept; its 45 bases are in frame from base 1. V is shortened by 0 bases, J by 4 bases, and the region joining them spans 13 bases. The germline V gene supplies CDR1 SGHDT and CDR2 YYEEEE. Material: PBMCs or T cells enriched from blood (not recorded which). The sequence derives from a woman between 45 and 60 years old who had recovered from COVID-19. The chain links TRBV5-6 with TRBJ1-2; the D gene identity is not certain. The DNA reads TGTGCCAGCAGCTTGGATCTGAGGAGGTCCTATGGCTACACCTTC. The translation is CASSLDLRRSYGYTF.